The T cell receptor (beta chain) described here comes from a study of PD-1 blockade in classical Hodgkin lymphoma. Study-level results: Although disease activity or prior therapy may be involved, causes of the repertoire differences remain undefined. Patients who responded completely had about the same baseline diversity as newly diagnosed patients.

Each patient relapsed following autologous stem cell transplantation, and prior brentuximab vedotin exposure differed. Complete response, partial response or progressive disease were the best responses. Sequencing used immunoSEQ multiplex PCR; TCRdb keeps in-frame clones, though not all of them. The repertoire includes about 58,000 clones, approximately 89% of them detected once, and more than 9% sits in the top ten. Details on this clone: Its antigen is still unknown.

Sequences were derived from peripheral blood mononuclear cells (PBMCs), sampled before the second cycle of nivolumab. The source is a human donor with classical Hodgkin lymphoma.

The CDR3 loop is CASSQDSGANVLTF. As DNA, the CDR3 is TGCGCCAGCAGTCAAGACTCTGGGGCCAACGTCCTGACTTTC. The chain has TRBV23-1 and TRBJ2-6; the D is unclear. TRBV23-1 is recorded as an ORF, its role being uncertain. This CDR3 spans 14 amino acids. Trimming cost V 2 bases and J 0 bases, with 2 bases left between them.